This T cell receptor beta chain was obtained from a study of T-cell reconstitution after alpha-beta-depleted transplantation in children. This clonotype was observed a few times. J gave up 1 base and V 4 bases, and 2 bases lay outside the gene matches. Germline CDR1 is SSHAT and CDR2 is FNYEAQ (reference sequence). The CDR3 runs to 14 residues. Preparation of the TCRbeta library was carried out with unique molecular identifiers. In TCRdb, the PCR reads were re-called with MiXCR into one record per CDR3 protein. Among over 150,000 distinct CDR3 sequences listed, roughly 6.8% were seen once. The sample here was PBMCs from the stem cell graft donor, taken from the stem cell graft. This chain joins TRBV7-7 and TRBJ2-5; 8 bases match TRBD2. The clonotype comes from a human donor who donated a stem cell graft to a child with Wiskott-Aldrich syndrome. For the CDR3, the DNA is TGTGCCAGCAGCTCGGGGGGGACCCAAGAGACCCAGTACTTC. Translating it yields CASSSGGTQETQYF.